Sequencing of this T cell receptor beta chain was carried out in a study of cytomegalovirus exposure and HLA in healthy donors. The PCR ran on 60 Vbeta and 13 Jbeta primers. Measured with immunoSEQ multiplex PCR; TCRdb has only the in-frame clones, and not every one. Here the sample spans approximately 190,000 clones, roughly four fifths being singletons. With regard to this clone: Its antigen is currently unknown.

CDR3 size: 14 residues. V gave up 5 bases and J gave up 2 bases, with 11 bases separating them. The germline CDR1 and CDR2 sequences are SEHNR and FQNEAQ (reference sequence). Study-level results: Cytomegalovirus association was assigned to about 180 TCR beta chains. In a later analysis, productive TCRs from donors in an Asian-associated ancestry cluster reportedly carried fewer N-insertions than the cohort mean.

The rearrangement joins TRBV7-9 to TRBJ2-3; a possible D gene is TRBD1 (5 bases). The sample comprised PBMCs. The receptor was derived from a man in his forties or fifties in good health and CMV-seropositive. CDR3: CASSTPTDTDTQYF. The DNA for the CDR3 is TGTGCCAGCAGCACCCCGACAGACACAGATACGCAGTATTTT.